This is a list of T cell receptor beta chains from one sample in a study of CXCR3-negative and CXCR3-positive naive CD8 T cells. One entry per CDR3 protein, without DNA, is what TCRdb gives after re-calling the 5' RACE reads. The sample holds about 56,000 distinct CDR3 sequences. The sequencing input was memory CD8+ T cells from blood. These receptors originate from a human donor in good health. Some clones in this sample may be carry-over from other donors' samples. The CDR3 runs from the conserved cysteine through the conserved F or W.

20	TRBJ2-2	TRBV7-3	CASSLQGYIPLRTNTGELFF
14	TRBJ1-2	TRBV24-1	CATSDRYLSRGYTF
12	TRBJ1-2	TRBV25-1	CASTDRVYGYTF
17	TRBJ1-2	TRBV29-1	CSVGSDYTGGASTGYTF
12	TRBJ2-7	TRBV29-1	CSVAIQSYEQYF
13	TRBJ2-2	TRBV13	CATGSWGGWELFF
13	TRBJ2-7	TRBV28	CASSYSGTYEQYF
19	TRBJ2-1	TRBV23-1	CASSQSRLAGGSLYNEQFF
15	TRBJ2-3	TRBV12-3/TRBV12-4	CASSLGPPGTDTQYF
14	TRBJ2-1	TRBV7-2	CASSLQTGLHEQFF
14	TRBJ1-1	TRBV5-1	CASSLEAAYTEAFF
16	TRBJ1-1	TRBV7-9	CASSLAPGQLNTEAFF
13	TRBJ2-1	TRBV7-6	CASSAGTLYEQYF
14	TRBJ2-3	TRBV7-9	CASSLARRPDTQYF
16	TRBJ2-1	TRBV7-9	CASSLGREAPYNEQFF
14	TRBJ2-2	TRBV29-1	CSVYKSTHAGELFF
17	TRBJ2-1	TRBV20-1	CSARDPHGGRHYNEQFF
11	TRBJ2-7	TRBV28	CASSISYEQYF
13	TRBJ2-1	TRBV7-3	CASSLDGYNEQFF
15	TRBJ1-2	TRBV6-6	CASSYVADQRYGYTF
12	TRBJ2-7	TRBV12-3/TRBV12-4	CASSVAGYEQYF
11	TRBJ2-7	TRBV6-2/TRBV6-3	CASGSDGEQYF
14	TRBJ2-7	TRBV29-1	CSVEDRGPGYEQYF
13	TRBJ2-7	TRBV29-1	CSVLGTVGYEQYF
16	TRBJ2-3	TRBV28	CASSLWTGTDTDTQYF
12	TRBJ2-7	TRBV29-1	CSVVWQGGEQYF
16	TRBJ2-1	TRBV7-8	CASSLSWGVPYNEQFF
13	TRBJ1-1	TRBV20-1	CSALWQGSAEAFF
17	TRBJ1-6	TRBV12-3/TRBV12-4	CASSLGRPSSYNSPLHF
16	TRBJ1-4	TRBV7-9	CASSLSLRQENEKLFF
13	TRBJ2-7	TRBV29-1	CSVNQRERDEQYF
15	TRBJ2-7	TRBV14	CASSQRGTDLYEQYF
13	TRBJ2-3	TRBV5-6	CANSPTRTDTQYF
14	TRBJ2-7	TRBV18	CASSVQGAAYEQYF
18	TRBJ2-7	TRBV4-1	CASICPGRDLAVSYEQYF
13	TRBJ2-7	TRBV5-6	CASGRTGGVEQYF
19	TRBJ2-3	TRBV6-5	CASSPYGLAGGLSTDTQYF
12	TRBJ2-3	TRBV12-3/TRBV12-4	CASSWDPDTQYF
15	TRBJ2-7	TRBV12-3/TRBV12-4	CASSRPGPKAYEQYF
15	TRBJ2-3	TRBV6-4	CASSDSGGATDTQYF
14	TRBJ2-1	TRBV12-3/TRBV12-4	CASRQDREYNEQFF
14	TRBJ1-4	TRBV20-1	CSARERATNEKLFF
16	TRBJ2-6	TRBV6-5	CASSETPISGANVLTF